This TCR beta chain derives from a study of CD8 T cells in Susac syndrome. Germline values: CDR1 LGHNA, CDR2 YNFKEQ. This CDR3 is built from 14 residues. The germline V and J ends were trimmed by 4 bases and 4 bases, with 13 bases remaining between them. Roughly 0.45 to 1 ug RNA was reverse transcribed with random hexamers. Amplification of TCR beta CDR3 by immunoSEQ multiplex PCR spanned 54 Vbeta and 13 Jbeta. One entry per CDR3 protein results from TCRdb running MiXCR on the immunoSEQ multiplex PCR reads. The table lists about 200,000 distinct CDR3 sequences, around 96% of them singletons. This clonotype was picked up one time. The authors sequenced TCR beta from blood CD8+ and CD4+ T cells. The multiple sclerosis control group consisted of treatment-naive patients whose relapsing-remitting disease, which was either stable or active, fulfilled revised McDonald criteria.

The sequenced sample was CD4+ T cells from PBMCs. This receptor was taken from a human donor with multiple sclerosis. V gene TRBV4-2 combines with J gene TRBJ1-2; D is perhaps TRBD1 (5 bases). CDR3 loop: CASSLGAHGYGYTF. Written as DNA, the CDR3 is TGTGCCAGCAGCCTCGGGGCGCATGGCTATGGCTACACCTTC.